This TCR beta chain was identified during a study of tissue T cells after allogeneic stem cell transplantation. Study-level findings and limits: Tissue-detected TCR repertoire was only partly captured by blood and spleen T cells.

Worth noting for this clone: Its antigen remains unknown.

This CDR3 is built from 16 residues. Germline values: CDR1 SGHTA, CDR2 FQGNSA. V lost 8 bases and J lost 9; bases outside the gene matches: 16. Gastrointestinal graft-versus-host disease was present in all patients, each treated with several therapy lines. Method: immunoSEQ multiplex PCR; TCRdb's copy keeps in-frame clones and lacks some. This repertoire shows around 2,000 clones, about 76% found once; its top ten account for around 5.9%. Sequencing used ileal tissue, obtained at autopsy. This TCR was sampled from a male patient aged 35-69 years with steroid-refractory graft-versus-host disease after an allogeneic stem cell transplant. Some T cells may possibly be graft donor cells. The J gene is TRBJ2-2, the V gene TRBV7-2, with 9 nucleotides matching TRBD2. The CDR3 is CASYPGTSFLGRELFF. For the CDR3, the DNA is TGTGCCAGCTACCCCGGGACTAGCTTCTTAGGGAGGGAGCTGTTTTTT.